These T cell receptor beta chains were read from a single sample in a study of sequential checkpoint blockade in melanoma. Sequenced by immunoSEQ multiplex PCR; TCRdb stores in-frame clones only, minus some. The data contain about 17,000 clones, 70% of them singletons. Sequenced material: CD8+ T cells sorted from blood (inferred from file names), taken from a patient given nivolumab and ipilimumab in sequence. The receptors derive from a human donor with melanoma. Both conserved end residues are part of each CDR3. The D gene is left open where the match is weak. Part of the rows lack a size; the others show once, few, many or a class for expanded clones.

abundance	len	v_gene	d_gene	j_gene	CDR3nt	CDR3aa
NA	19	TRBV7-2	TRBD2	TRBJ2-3	TGTGCCAGCAGCTTCCCGGGACTAGCGGGGGGGGTTCCCACAGATACGCAGTATTTT	CASSFPGLAGGVPTDTQYF
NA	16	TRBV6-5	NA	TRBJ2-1	TGTGCCAGCAGTTTGACAGGCCCGAGCTCCTACAATGAGCAGTTCTTC	CASSLTGPSSYNEQFF
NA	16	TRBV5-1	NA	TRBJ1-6	TGCGCCAGCAGCTTGGGGCAGGGTCTACGTAATTCACCCCTCCACTTT	CASSLGQGLRNSPLHF
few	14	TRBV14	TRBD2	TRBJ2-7	TGTGCCAGCAGCCAGGCGGGAGAGATCTACGAGCAGTACTTC	CASSQAGEIYEQYF
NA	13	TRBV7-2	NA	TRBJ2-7	TGTGCCAGCAGCTTGACTTTTTCCTACGAGCAGTACTTC	CASSLTFSYEQYF
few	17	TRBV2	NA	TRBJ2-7	TGTGCCAGCAGTGAGGGTCAGGTGAATCTCTACTCCTACGAGCAGTACTTC	CASSEGQVNLYSYEQYF
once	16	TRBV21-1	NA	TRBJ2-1	TGTGCCAGCAGCAAGGGACTAGCGGGAGGGTACAATGAGCAGTTCTTC	CASSKGLAGGYNEQFF
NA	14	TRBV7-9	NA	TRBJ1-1	TGTGCCAGCAGCGCAGCAGCCCGGGACACTGAAGCTTTCTTT	CASSAAARDTEAFF
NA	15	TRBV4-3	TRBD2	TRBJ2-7	TGCGCCAGCAGCCAAGAACTAGCGGGAGCCTTGGGGCAGTACTTC	CASSQELAGALGQYF
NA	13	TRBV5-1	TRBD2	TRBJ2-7	TGCGCCAGCAGCCCGGGACTAGCCTACGAGCAGTACTTC	CASSPGLAYEQYF
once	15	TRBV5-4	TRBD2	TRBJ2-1	TGTGCCAGCAGCTTGACGGCTAGCGGTTACAATGAGCAGTTCTTC	CASSLTASGYNEQFF
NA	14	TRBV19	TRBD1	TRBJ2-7	TGTGCCAGTAGTGATTCCGGGACAGGGGACGAGCAGTACTTC	CASSDSGTGDEQYF
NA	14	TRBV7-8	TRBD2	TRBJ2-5	TGTGCCAGCAGCATAGGACTAGCCCAAGAGACCCAGTACTTC	CASSIGLAQETQYF
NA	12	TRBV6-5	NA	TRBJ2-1	TGTGCCAGCAGTCCCACTAGTTATGAGCAGTTCTTC	CASSPTSYEQFF
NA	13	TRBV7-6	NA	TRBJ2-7	TGTGCCAGCAGCCCATCGACTACTTCCGAGCAGTACTTC	CASSPSTTSEQYF
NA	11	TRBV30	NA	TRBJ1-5	TGTGCCTGGGGTCCAGATCAGCCCCAGCATTTT	CAWGPDQPQHF
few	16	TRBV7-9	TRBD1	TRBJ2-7	TGTGCCAGCAGCCGGGGCACGGGACAGGGGGCTTACGAGCAGTACTTC	CASSRGTGQGAYEQYF
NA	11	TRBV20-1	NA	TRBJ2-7	TGCAGTGCGACACAGGGCGGCGAGCAGTACTTC	CSATQGGEQYF
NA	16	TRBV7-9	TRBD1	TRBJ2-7	TGTGCCAGCAGCCTCCCTTCAGGGGGCGCAATTAATGTGCAGTACTTC	CASSLPSGGAINVQYF
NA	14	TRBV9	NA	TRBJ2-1	TGTGCCAGCAGCCCCCGACTCGACTACAATGAGCAGTTCTTC	CASSPRLDYNEQFF
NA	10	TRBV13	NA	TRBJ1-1	TGCGGGGGGGGGAACACTGAAGCTTTCTTT	CGGGNTEAFF
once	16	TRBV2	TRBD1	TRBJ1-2	TGTGCCAGCAGATCTCGGGCAGGGGGAGCGGCCTATGGCTACACCTTC	CASRSRAGGAAYGYTF